This T cell receptor beta chain was sequenced for a study of beta chain features in type 1 diabetes. Study-level results: Short templates might get an advantage during PCR, and this would be equal in patients and controls. Sequencing the cDNA could make cells with high TCR expression show up more than they should. In all four CD4+ subsets, TCRB CDR3 length was significantly, moderately reduced in type 1 diabetes.

Expressed TCRB transcripts were sequenced, since all the RNA that had been isolated was reverse transcribed. Assay: immunoSEQ multiplex PCR; the TCRdb copy retains only in-frame clones and omits some. The sample has roughly 50,000 clones, around 45% seen once. Turning to this clone: Its specificity is not known.

J gave up 3 bases and V 2 bases, and 1 base lay outside the gene matches. The CDR3 runs to 13 residues. Germline-derived CDR1 and CDR2 are ENHRY and SYGVKD. The chain has TRBV10-3 and TRBJ2-7, with TRBD1 identical over 7 bases. This clonotype originated in a man aged 25 to 40 with type 1 diabetes. The source material was Tregs from blood. The chain's CDR3 is CAISEDRVYEQYF. For the CDR3, the DNA is TGTGCCATCAGTGAGGACAGGGTCTACGAGCAGTACTTC.